These 29 T cell receptor beta chains were all obtained from the same sample, sequenced in a study of T-cell memory formation after mild COVID-19. TCRdb passed the 5' RACE reads through MiXCR, listing each CDR3 protein once. The data show some 120,000 distinct CDR3 sequences, around a sixth seen once. The sequenced sample was PBMCs or a T cell subset sorted from them (not recorded which). The origin of the receptors is an adult woman who had mild COVID-19 (a few samples of this study predate the infection). Cell type and time point are not known.

The chain uses TRBV29-1 and TRBJ2-1; 7 bases agree with TRBD2. Trimming took 6 bases from V and 3 from J; bases not matched to a gene: 8. The CDR3 sequence is 14 residues long. CDR1 is SQVTM and CDR2 is ANQGSEA in the germline V gene. Written as DNA, the CDR3 is TGCAGCGTCCGACTAGCCCTACTCTACAATGAGCAGTTCTTC. It is translated as CSVRLALLYNEQFF.

The chain joins TRBV2 to TRBJ2-7; 7 bases are shared with TRBD2. CDR1 and CDR2 from the germline V gene are SNHLY and FYNNEI. V dropped 8 bases and J dropped 4; count of bases not matched to a gene: 8. The CDR3 covers 13 residues. CDR3 region: CASGGTTRYEQYF. In nucleotides, the CDR3 is TGTGCCAGCGGAGGGACTACGCGATACGAGCAGTACTTC.

The sample holds a few counts of this clonotype. This chain links TRBV4-2 with TRBJ1-2, with D uncertain. This CDR3 contains 12 residues. The V gene's germline CDR1 is LGHNA and CDR2 YNFKEQ. The V end lost 0 bases, the J end lost 6 bases, and 5 bases lay between the germline ends. The CDR3 coding sequence is TGTGCCAGCAGCCAAGATAGTCATGGCTACACCTTC. Encoded protein: CASSQDSHGYTF.

CDR3: CASSAAGVIGANVLTF. The CDR3 nucleotides read TGTGCCAGCAGCGCGGCAGGGGTTATTGGGGCCAACGTCCTGACTTTC. J is TRBJ2-6 and V is TRBV7-6, with D possibly matching TRBD1 (6 bases). Germline V CDR1 and CDR2: SGHVS, FNYEAQ. The CDR3 has 16 residues. The V gene lost 5 bases and the J gene lost 3 bases, with 14 bases spanning the gap.

In its sample, this clonotype was seen a few times. This rearrangement joins TRBV29-1 to TRBJ2-1; 10 positions match TRBD2. The germline V gene has CDR1 SQVTM and CDR2 ANQGSEA. V lost 0 bases to trimming and J lost 7 bases; unmatched junction nucleotides: 18. CDR3 length: 19 amino acids. CDR3 nucleotide sequence: TGCAGCGTTGAAGATCTCCTCGTAGAATCGACTAGCGGGCTTAATGAGCAGTTCTTC. It yields the protein CSVEDLLVESTSGLNEQFF.

The rearrangement links TRBV15 to TRBJ1-1; D remains unclear. Germline-derived CDR1 and CDR2 are LNHNV and YYDKDF (reference sequence). Trimming cost V 0 bases and J 4 bases, with 12 bases left between them. The CDR3 has 15 residues. The CDR3 loop reads CATSRDGGHGTEAFF. The DNA for the CDR3 is TGTGCCACCAGCAGAGATGGAGGGCATGGCACTGAAGCTTTCTTT.

CDR3 nucleotide sequence: TGTGCCAGCAGCCGGGGTGGGGGCGACAACACCGGGGAGCTGTTTTTT. This translates into CASSRGGGDNTGELFF. The V and J genes are TRBV5-4 and TRBJ2-2, with D tentatively TRBD1 (6 bases). CDR1 is SGHNT, CDR2 YYREEE, per germline (reference sequence). Trimming removed 4 bases from V and 2 bases from J, with 15 bases in between. This CDR3 is 16 amino acids long.

The chain couples TRBV12-3 or TRBV12-4 to TRBJ2-1; no firm D call. Trimming removed 2 bases at V and 1 base at J, with 9 bases between. The CDR3 covers 15 residues. CDR3 in DNA: TGTGCCAGCAGTTTAATCCTTCTTTCCTACAATGAGCAGTTCTTC. Translation gives CASSLILLSYNEQFF.

The chain carries TRBV14 and TRBJ2-5; D might be TRBD1 (5 bases). CDR3 length: 15 residues. The germline V gene encodes CDR1 SGHDN and CDR2 FVKESK. V lost 1 base and J lost 1, with 10 bases in between. The CDR3 sequence is CASSQAIGAQETQYF. CDR3 bases: TGTGCCAGCAGCCAAGCCATAGGGGCCCAAGAGACCCAGTACTTC.

This clonotype turned up a few times. At one end, the junction sequence differs from germline, possibly due to a read error. The chain carries TRBV7-7 and TRBJ2-7, with 9 bases aligning to TRBD2. The germline gives CDR1 SSHAT, CDR2 FNYEAQ (reference sequence). The CDR3 has 15 amino acids. Here the CDR3 DNA reads TGTGCTAGCAGCTTAGGGGCTAGCGGGACTTACGAGCAGTACTTC. It encodes CASSLGASGTYEQYF.

This clonotype was detected only a few times. V gene TRBV18 combines with J gene TRBJ2-1; TRBD1 matches at 11 bases. Germline assignment: CDR1 KGHSH and CDR2 LQKENI. V lost 4 bases and J lost 8; bases outside the gene matches: 4. CDR3 length: 14 residues. CDR3 region: CASSLMDRGHEQFF. The CDR3 DNA sequence: TGTGCCAGCTCACTGATGGACAGGGGGCATGAGCAGTTCTTC.

V gene TRBV19 combines with J gene TRBJ2-3; 7 positions agree with TRBD1. The CDR3 totals 16 residues. In germline, CDR1 is LNHDA, CDR2 SQIVND (reference sequence). The junction had 10 bases not matched to a gene; V was cut back by 6 bases and J by 1 base. The CDR3 DNA is TGTGCCAGTAGCAAACTCGGACAGGCGGGCACAGATACGCAGTATTTT. It yields the protein CASSKLGQAGTDTQYF.

V gene TRBV5-1 combines with J gene TRBJ2-7, with D tentatively TRBD1 (5 bases). The V and J ends lost 2 bases and 1 base respectively, with 10 bases between them. The CDR3 runs to 14 residues. The germline V gene encodes CDR1 SGHRS and CDR2 YFSETQ. CDR3 sequence: CASSLDQGSYEQYF. CDR3 bases: TGCGCCAGCAGCTTAGATCAGGGTTCCTACGAGCAGTACTTC.

This sequence joins TRBV20-1 and TRBJ2-7; D gene uncertain. CDR1 and CDR2 (germline): DFQATT, SNEGSKA (reference sequence). CDR3 length equals 12 residues. V was cut by 3 bases and J by 2 bases, with 8 bases left in between. CDR3 region: CSASRAPYEQYF. In nucleotides, the CDR3 is TGCAGTGCTAGTAGGGCCCCCTACGAGCAGTACTTC.

The chain combines TRBV6-1 with TRBJ2-1, with 8 bases identical to TRBD2. V lost 9 bases to trimming and J lost 6 bases; unmatched junction nucleotides: 4. The CDR3 has 12 residues. CDR1 and CDR2 (germline): MNHNS, SASEGT. The CDR3 spells CASSGMLNEQFF. The DNA of the CDR3 is TGTGCCAGTAGCGGGATGCTCAATGAGCAGTTCTTC.

This clonotype was observed a handful of times. This chain links TRBV18 with TRBJ2-1, with 11 bases aligning to TRBD1. Germline values: CDR1 KGHSH, CDR2 LQKENI. The CDR3 runs 16 residues. The ends lost 3 bases at V and 6 bases at J; junction bases unmatched: 7. Written as DNA, the CDR3 is TGTGCCAGCTCACCCCCGGACAGGGGGCTTCCCAATGAGCAGTTCTTC. This translates into CASSPPDRGLPNEQFF.

In regard to this clonotype: Because the CDR3's place on the DNA is in doubt, the DNA is left out and the CDR3 is given as listed by TCRdb. The CDR3 sequence is CASSLAGRRAGELFF. V usage is TRBV7-2 and J usage is TRBJ2-2. The V gene's germline CDR1 is SGHTA and CDR2 FQGNSA. The CDR3 is 15 amino acids long, termini counted.

This clonotype was recorded a few times. This chain uses TRBV20-1 with TRBJ2-3; 7 positions match TRBD1. CDR1 and CDR2 from the germline V gene are DFQATT and SNEGSKA (reference sequence). J gave up 8 bases and V 4 bases, and 15 bases lay outside the gene matches. The CDR3 consists of 15 residues. The CDR3 DNA sequence: TGCAGTGCTAAAGAGCAGGGGGTGGTCATCGGTACGCAGTATTTT. Its translation is CSAKEQGVVIGTQYF.

The chain has TRBV5-3 and TRBJ1-1; D unclear. TRBV5-3 has ORF status, its function being uncertain. V was clipped by 5 bases and J by 1 base, with 6 bases between them. CDR3 length: 12 residues. DNA for the CDR3: TGTGCCAGAAGACACCCGAACACTGAAGCTTTCTTT. Translating gives CARRHPNTEAFF.

The chain links TRBV7-9 to TRBJ1-5; 11 nucleotides agree with TRBD1. The CDR3 loop spans 16 amino acids. Unmatched junction bases numbered 3, after V lost 5 bases and J lost 0 bases. Per germline, CDR1 SEHNR and CDR2 FQNEAQ (reference sequence). DNA of the CDR3: TGTGCCAGCAGCCTGGGGACAGGGGGTAGCAATCAGCCCCAGCATTTT. This sequence encodes CASSLGTGGSNQPQHF.

This chain uses TRBV12-3 or TRBV12-4 with TRBJ2-5; TRBD2 matches at 12 bases. After removal of 5 bases from V and 5 bases from J, the junction contained 15 bases not matched to a gene. The CDR3 is 18 residues long. This CDR3 reads CASSLHPSSGRARETQYF. CDR3 DNA: TGTGCCAGCAGTCTCCACCCCTCTAGCGGGAGGGCCCGGGAGACCCAGTACTTC.

This clonotype has a handful of counts. The chain uses TRBV7-3 and TRBJ2-7; TRBD1 agrees at 9 bases. J lost 3 bases, V lost 2 bases, and 2 bases had no gene match. CDR1 and CDR2 from the germline V gene are SGHTA and FQGTGA. The CDR3 runs 14 residues. The CDR3 loop reads CASSLDRGIYEQYF. The CDR3 region has the DNA TGTGCCAGCAGCTTAGACAGGGGGATCTACGAGCAGTACTTC.

This clonotype was seen repeatedly, ten times or more. V usage is TRBV5-1 and J usage is TRBJ2-5, with D possibly matching TRBD2 (5 bases). The ends were cut back, 4 bases at V and 5 bases at J, with 12 bases in the middle. Germline assignment: CDR1 SGHRS and CDR2 YFSETQ. CDR3 length equals 13 residues. This CDR3 reads CASSIDPGETQYF. In DNA form, the CDR3 reads TGCGCCAGCAGCATCGATCCGGGGGAGACCCAGTACTTC.

The chain carries TRBV7-9 and TRBJ2-1, with 11 nucleotides matching TRBD2. CDR1 and CDR2 from the germline V gene are SEHNR and FQNEAQ (reference sequence). V lost 4 bases to trimming and J lost 1 base; unmatched junction nucleotides: 6. The CDR3 runs to 17 residues. In DNA form, the CDR3 reads TGTGCCAGCAGCTCCCCCCGGACTAGCGGGTCCTACAATGAGCAGTTCTTC. Translated, it gives CASSSPRTSGSYNEQFF.

This clonotype was observed a few times. This chain uses TRBV6-5 with TRBJ1-2, with a tentative D call TRBD1 (5 bases). CDR1 is MNHEY and CDR2 is SVGAGI in the germline V gene. The CDR3 runs to 15 residues. Trimming took 6 bases from V and 0 from J, leaving 14 bases between them. The CDR3 bases are TGTGCCAGCAGGAGTACCAGGGCTGCTAACTATGGCTACACCTTC. It codes for CASRSTRAANYGYTF.

The chain combines TRBV30 with TRBJ1-1; D may be TRBD1 (5 bases). Germline V gene data show CDR1 as GTSNPN and CDR2 as SVGIG (reference sequence). The V end was cut by 4 bases, the J end by 1 base, with 10 bases between. The CDR3 consists of 13 residues. For the CDR3, the DNA is TGTGCCTGGATGGGGACGGCGAACACTGAAGCTTTCTTT. As protein: CAWMGTANTEAFF.

This clonotype was observed a handful of times. This rearrangement joins TRBV5-1 to TRBJ1-4; D is uncertain. The CDR3 totals 14 residues. Germline assignment: CDR1 SGHRS and CDR2 YFSETQ. Trimming removed 4 bases from V and 6 bases from J, with 13 bases in between. CDR3 nucleotides: TGCGCCAGCAGCCCAACACGCAAGTATGAAAAACTGTTTTTT. As protein: CASSPTRKYEKLFF. Filled out from reference TRBV5-1 and TRBJ1-4, the complete variable domain reads KAGVTQTPRYLIKTRGQQVTLSCSPISGHRSVSWYQQTPGQGLQFLFEYFSETQRNKGNFPGRFSGRQFSNSRSEMNVSTLELGDSALYLCASSPTRKYEKLFFGSGTQLSVL.

The chain carries TRBV2 and TRBJ2-7; the D gene is possibly TRBD2 (5 bases). This CDR3 has 17 amino acids. V lost 0 bases, J lost 5 bases, and 20 bases lay in between. Germline CDR1 and CDR2: SNHLY and FYNNEI. The CDR3 DNA sequence: TGTGCCAGCAGTGAAGCGCGAAATTCGCGCTCCGGGAACGAGCAGTACTTC. It yields the protein CASSEARNSRSGNEQYF. Full variable domain (missing parts from reference TRBV2 and TRBJ2-7): EPEVTQTPSHQVTQMGQEVILRCVPISNHLYFYWYRQILGQKVEFLVSFYNNEISEKSEIFDDQFSVERPDGSNFTLKIRSTKLEDSAMYFCASSEARNSRSGNEQYFGPGTRLTVT.

In its sample, this clonotype was seen a few times. The chain uses TRBV20-1 and TRBJ1-2, with D tentatively TRBD1 (5 bases). Germline loops: CDR1 DFQATT, CDR2 SNEGSKA (reference sequence). CDR3 length: 12 amino acids. The V end was cut by 7 bases, the J end by 8 bases, with 17 bases between. In DNA form, the CDR3 reads TGCAGTGGGACGGTACAGGAAAAAGGCTACACCTTC. This gives the protein CSGTVQEKGYTF.